The text below deals with one T cell receptor (beta chain). Per the authors' pipeline: Nucleated cell counts were estimated from reference gene primer amplification. Repertoires were generated with immunoSEQ multiplex PCR, while TCRdb's copy carries only in-frame clones and drops some. V and J calls and clone size follow that table, whereas D and trimming were derived from the DNA. The sample carries 12,000 to 15,000 clones, around 75% recorded once. This specimen belongs to a study of blood T cell repertoires in COVID-19. At the level of the study: The origin of the acute and convalescent COVID-19 samples was the United States, Italy and Spain. PBMCs, B-cell-depleted T cells, or T cells provided the cDNA or gDNA that made up the material.

Trimming took 1 base from V and 4 from J, leaving 19 bases between them. The germline gives CDR1 SGHVS, CDR2 FQNEAQ. The CDR3 has 17 residues. The chain links TRBV7-8 to TRBJ2-5; maybe TRBD2 (6 bases). The specimen sequenced was peripheral blood. The sequence was collected from a man in his fifties or sixties with acute or convalescent COVID-19. The CDR3 loop reads CASSLDGAGWRGETQYF. The CDR3 region has the DNA TGTGCCAGCAGCTTAGATGGGGCGGGATGGAGGGGAGAGACCCAGTACTTC.